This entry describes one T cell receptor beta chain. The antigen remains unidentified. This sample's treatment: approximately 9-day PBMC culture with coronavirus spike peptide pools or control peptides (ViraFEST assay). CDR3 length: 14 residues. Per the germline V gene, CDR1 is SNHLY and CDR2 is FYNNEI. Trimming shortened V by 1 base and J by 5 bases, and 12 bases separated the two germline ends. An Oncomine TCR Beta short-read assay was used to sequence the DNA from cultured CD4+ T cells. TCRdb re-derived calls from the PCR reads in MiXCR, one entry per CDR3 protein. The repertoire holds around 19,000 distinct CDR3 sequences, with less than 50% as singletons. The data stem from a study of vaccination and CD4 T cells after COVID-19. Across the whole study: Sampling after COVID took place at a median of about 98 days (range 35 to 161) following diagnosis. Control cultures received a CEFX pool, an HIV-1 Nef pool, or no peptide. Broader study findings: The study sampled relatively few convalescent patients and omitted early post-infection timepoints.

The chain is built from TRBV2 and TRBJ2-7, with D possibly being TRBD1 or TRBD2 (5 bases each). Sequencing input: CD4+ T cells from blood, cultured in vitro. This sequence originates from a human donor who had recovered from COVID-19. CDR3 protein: CASSEVGRGDEQYF. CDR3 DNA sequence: TGTGCCAGCAGTGAAGTAGGGCGAGGGGACGAGCAGTACTTC.